The subject of this entry is one TCR beta chain. Which antigen it targets is not known. Per-nucleotide qualities are absent, and no much larger clonotype sits a single base away. Between the V and J ends, shortened by 4 bases and 7 bases respectively, the junction contains 23 bases. The germline V gene supplies CDR1 SGHNT and CDR2 YENEEA. From its cysteine to its phenylalanine, the CDR3 spans 17 amino acids. This entry keeps only the CDR3 DNA: 51 bases, framed from base 1. After around 10 days of culture, CD4+ T cells were isolated with the EasySep CD4+ T cell isolation kit. PCR-confirmed SARS-CoV-2 infection had occurred in convalescent patients between March and December 2020, before the Alpha, Beta and Delta variants emerged in the United States. Half of the culture medium was replaced with fresh IL-2-containing medium on days 3 and 7. Unless otherwise noted, each peptide stimulation condition was cultured in triplicate wells. Using Ficoll-Paque Plus gradient centrifugation, PBMC were separated from whole blood and then either used fresh or cryopreserved at -140C. The QIAamp micro DNA kit was used to extract genomic DNA from the cultured CD4+ T cells.

The sample belongs to a study of vaccination effects on CD4 cells after COVID-19 (dated 2022 in TCRdb). For context, the study as a whole: To identify antigen-specific CD4+ T cell clonotypes by their expansion, the ViraFEST assay first stimulated PBMC with viral peptide pools and then applied TCR sequencing. A total of 9 to 11 COVID-19 convalescent patients and a handful of SARS-CoV-2-naive healthy vaccine recipients were included in the full study. SARS-CoV-2 spike-specific CD4+ TCR repertoires were compared before and after mRNA vaccination in COVID-19 convalescent patients and in infection-naive vaccine recipients. Cultures from other donors in the study were sequenced using the Oncomine TCR Beta short-read assay on an Illumina iSeq 100. Fewer than 2.5 million PBMC per well were cultured in IMDM with about 5.4% human AB serum, roughly 10 IU/ml IL-2 and gentamicin, plus 10 ug/ml peptides. Pre-vaccine samples from a couple of convalescent patients were drawn 16 days and one week before the first dose, 142 and 148 days after COVID-19 diagnosis. Each participant got two doses of an mRNA SARS-CoV-2 vaccine, either BNT162b2 or mRNA-1273. Study-wide findings and limitations: Only a small number of convalescent patients were included, and no early post-infection timepoints were available, which limited the study. At late post-vaccination timepoints, both infection-induced and vaccine-induced clones showed marked clonal contraction, consistent with waning T cell responses. In convalescent patients, the post-vaccine spike-reactive repertoire was composed mainly of new vaccine-induced clones that were largely distinct from infection-induced clones.

Libraries were built with the immunoSEQ multiplex PCR assay. DNA from the CD4+ T cells that had been cultured and isolated underwent TCR beta CDR3 sequencing. The paper's data handling went like this. Non-productive TCR sequences were discarded, and reads were trimmed to the CDR3 region, with only CDR3s of 7 or more amino acids retained. Antigen-specific clonotypes were identified using the MANAFEST web app by comparison of expansion in peptide wells against reference cultures. For clones to be considered positive, expansion at FDR<0.05 versus reference and all other wells, an odds ratio above 5, and a frequency above 0.1% in two replicate wells were required. Cross-reactive clonotypes were defined as significantly expanded in SARS-CoV-2 spike wells and in at least one common cold coronavirus spike condition. Using the stringdist R package, CDR3 similarity was measured by Levenshtein distance, and unrooted trees were constructed with ape in R 3.6.1. TCRdb carries this immuneACCESS record with in-frame sequences only. Its versions omit some clonotypes, under half of them owing to an unresolved V gene in the studies checked, with the rest unexplained. V, J and clone size are those of that table, while D and trimming were read from the DNA. This sample holds 50,000 to 70,000 clones; about two thirds were observed only once. The ten top clones hold under 30% of the sample.

This TCR was recovered from a human donor who had a prior SARS-CoV-2 infection. The sequencing here drew on CD4+ T cells from PBMCs cultured without peptide, taken before COVID-19 vaccination. The V and J genes are TRBV11-3 and TRBJ2-1, with TRBD2 perhaps the D gene, on 6 matching bases. The DNA sequence follows: TGTGCCAGCAGCTCAAGCACCGGGACTGACTCCGAGAATGAGCAGTTCTTC. It translates to CASSSSTGTDSENEQFF.